These 25 T cell receptor beta chains originate from one sample sequenced in a study of T cells in Graves' hyperthyroidism and ophthalmopathy. Amplification of TCR beta CDR3 regions was performed using RNA transcripts as template. A first-round RT-PCR of the TCR CDR3 used the HTBI primer set. From the multiplex PCR reads, TCRdb called clonotypes with MiXCR, one entry per CDR3 protein. The sample yields about 540,000 distinct CDR3 sequences, under 60% seen once. Sequencing was done on a sample of peripheral blood or thyroid tissue (not recorded which). The receptors were sampled from a woman between 18 and 29 years old with Graves' hyperthyroidism.

This clonotype was observed a handful of times. J is TRBJ1-6 and V is TRBV4-1; TRBD1 is a possible D gene (5 bases). The germline gives CDR1 MGHRA, CDR2 YSYEKL. This CDR3 contains 16 residues. Trimming took 1 base from V and 1 from J, leaving 8 bases between them. DNA for the CDR3: TGCGCCAGCAGCCAAGCGGGGGGGTCCTATAATTCACCCCTCCACTTT. It translates to CASSQAGGSYNSPLHF.

Turning to this clonotype: The junction departs from the called germline gene at one end, perhaps through a read error. V and J are TRBV6-1 and TRBJ2-2; 12 bases are shared with TRBD2. From germline, CDR1 is MNHNS and CDR2 SASEGT. This CDR3 region has 18 residues. The CDR3 DNA is TGTGCCTGCAGTTACCCTAGCGGGAGGGCCGGGTACACCGGGGAGCTGTTTTTT. It yields the protein CACSYPSGRAGYTGELFF.

The chain uses TRBV7-3 and TRBJ1-3, with a weak D call TRBD1 (5 bases). Trimming took 2 bases from V and 3 from J, leaving 8 bases between them. This CDR3 has 14 amino acids. Germline loops: CDR1 SGHTA, CDR2 FQGTGA. The CDR3 loop reads CASSLGDYGNTIYF. CDR3 in DNA: TGTGCCAGCAGCTTAGGGGACTATGGAAACACCATATATTTT.

This chain joins TRBV2 and TRBJ2-1; 8 nucleotides match TRBD2. Germline loops: CDR1 SNHLY, CDR2 FYNNEI. V shed 4 bases, J shed 4 bases, and the junction held 9 bases outside the gene matches. The CDR3 sequence is 16 residues long. The CDR3 here is CASSVITGGPYNEQFF. CDR3 DNA sequence: TGTGCCAGCAGTGTGATAACGGGAGGGCCTTACAATGAGCAGTTCTTC.

Many counts were recorded for this clonotype. This CDR3 reads CASSSSDTQYF. The CDR3, as DNA: TGTGCCAGCAGCTCCTCCGATACGCAGTATTTT. The J gene is TRBJ2-3, the V gene TRBV7-3; D ambiguous. V lost 4 bases, J lost 6 bases, and 5 bases lay in between. The CDR3 runs to 11 residues. Germline V gene sequence: CDR1 SGHTA, CDR2 FQGTGA.

This clonotype was seen only once. J is TRBJ2-3 and V is TRBV7-8; D gene unclear. The CDR3 has 16 amino acids. The V end was cut by 0 bases, the J end by 0 bases, with 10 bases between. Germline V gene sequence: CDR1 SGHVS, CDR2 FQNEAQ. The CDR3 region is CASSLAVLRSTDTQYF. The CDR3, as DNA: TGTGCCAGCAGCTTAGCGGTCTTGCGGAGCACAGATACGCAGTATTTT.

The rearrangement joins TRBV7-2 to TRBJ2-6; 11 positions agree with TRBD2. The CDR3 consists of 14 residues. The J segment lost 15 bases and the V segment lost 6 bases, leaving 10 bases of the junction unmatched. Germline loops: CDR1 SGHTA, CDR2 FQGNSA. CDR3 sequence reads: CASSPTSGAEDLTF. The CDR3 DNA sequence: TGTGCCAGCAGTCCGACTAGCGGGGCCGAGGACCTGACTTTC.

Many counts were recorded for this clonotype. The chain recombines TRBV2 with TRBJ1-1, with TRBD1 identical over 8 bases. The trim removed 6 bases at V and 4 bases at J, leaving 7 bases unmatched. The germline CDR1 and CDR2 sequences are SNHLY and FYNNEI. CDR3 length: 14 residues. The CDR3 loop is CASSRTGPVTEAFF. The DNA of the CDR3 is TGTGCCAGCAGCCGGACAGGGCCGGTCACTGAAGCTTTCTTT.

J is TRBJ1-1 and V is TRBV20-1; D gene uncertain. CDR3 length equals 16 residues. The V end lost 4 bases, the J end lost 6 bases, and 24 bases lay between the germline ends. Germline CDR1 DFQATT, CDR2 SNEGSKA (reference sequence). CDR3 amino acids: CSATERTSGRLAEAFF. CDR3 DNA sequence: TGCAGTGCTACGGAAAGAACTAGCGGGAGACTCGCTGAAGCTTTCTTT.

The rearrangement joins TRBV29-1 to TRBJ2-5; possible D gene TRBD1, 6 bases. The germline V gene encodes CDR1 SQVTM and CDR2 ANQGSEA. This CDR3 is 13 amino acids long. Trimming removed 1 base at V and 11 bases at J, with 17 bases between. The CDR3, as DNA: TGCAGCGTTGAAGGGCAGGGGCTGAGCACGCAGTACTTC. Translated, it gives CSVEGQGLSTQYF. Full variable domain (outside the CDR3, taken from reference TRBV29-1 and TRBJ2-5): SAVISQKPSRDICQRGTSLTIQCQVDSQVTMMFWYRQQPGQSLTLIATANQGSEATYESGFVIDKFPISRPNLTFSTLTVSNMSPEDSSIYLCSVEGQGLSTQYFGPGTRLLVL.

The chain combines TRBV19 with TRBJ2-2, with D tentatively TRBD1 (5 bases). Trimming pared 3 bases from V and 7 bases from J, leaving 18 bases between. The germline V gene has CDR1 LNHDA and CDR2 SQIVND (reference sequence). The CDR3 runs 16 residues. The CDR3 region is CASSIWGGSGHGELFF. CDR3 DNA sequence: TGTGCCAGTAGTATCTGGGGCGGCTCAGGCCACGGGGAGCTGTTTTTT.

The chain is built from TRBV7-6 and TRBJ1-5, with D perhaps matching TRBD1 (6 bases). V gave up 1 base and J gave up 16 bases, with 17 bases separating them. This CDR3 has 13 residues. Looked up from germline, CDR1 is SGHVS and CDR2 is FNYEAQ. The CDR3 coding sequence is TGTGCCAGCAGCTTAGATAATCCAGGGGTAGTACATTTT. Protein product: CASSLDNPGVVHF.

This clonotype was seen repeatedly, ten times or more. This chain links TRBV2 with TRBJ2-7; D remains unclear. Trimming stripped 0 bases from V and 0 bases from J, with 9 bases between. CDR3 length equals 15 residues. Per the germline V gene, CDR1 is SNHLY and CDR2 is FYNNEI. For the CDR3, the DNA is TGTGCCAGCAGTGAAGCGGCAAGCCTCTCCTACGAGCAGTACTTC. It encodes CASSEAASLSYEQYF.

The V and J genes are TRBV20-1 and TRBJ1-2; perhaps TRBD1 as D (5 bases). Trimming took off 3 bases at V and 6 bases at J, with 14 bases between the two ends. Germline V CDR1 and CDR2: DFQATT, SNEGSKA (reference sequence). This CDR3 has 13 amino acids. In nucleotides, the CDR3 is TGCAGTGCTAGTGGGGTTGGGGCGGATGGCTACACCTTC. Its translation: CSASGVGADGYTF.

This clonotype was detected ten times or more. The chain is built from TRBV5-8 and TRBJ2-5; D not certain. Trimming removed 1 base at V and 5 bases at J, with 6 bases between. The germline gives CDR1 SGHTS, CDR2 YDEGEE. The CDR3 runs to 12 residues. DNA of the CDR3: TGTGCCAGCAGCTTGAGCGACGAGACCCAGTACTTC. Encoded protein: CASSLSDETQYF.

This rearrangement joins TRBV6-1 to TRBJ2-5; 14 nucleotides match TRBD2. The germline CDR1 and CDR2 sequences are MNHNS and SASEGT. This CDR3 has 17 residues. V was clipped by 4 bases and J by 2 bases; unmatched bases: 6. CDR3 bases: TGTGCCAGCAGTGGGACGACTAGCGGGAGGGTACAAGAGACCCAGTACTTC. Protein: CASSGTTSGRVQETQYF.

In this sample, this clonotype turned up many times. CDR3 in amino acids: CATSRRQGLGTEAFF. The CDR3 DNA is TGTGCCACCAGCAGACGACAGGGTCTGGGCACTGAAGCTTTCTTT. The chain employs TRBV15 and TRBJ1-1; 7 nucleotides align to TRBD1. Germline loops: CDR1 LNHNV, CDR2 YYDKDF (reference sequence). Losses at the gene ends were 2 bases for V and 4 bases for J; bases not matched to a gene: 7. The CDR3 totals 15 residues.

Worth noting for this clonotype: A much more abundant neighbour one base away suggests this may be a read error. Because it lacks the conserved phenylalanine or tryptophan at the end, this CDR3 is likely a read error. The rearrangement joins TRBV2 to TRBJ1-1; 8 bases map to TRBD1. Germline lookup yields CDR1 SNHLY and CDR2 FYNNEI. This CDR3 has 14 amino acids. J was trimmed by 4 bases and V by 6 bases; bases with no gene match: 7. CDR3 DNA: TGTGCCAGCAGACTTGGACAGGGTGTCACTGAAGCTTTCTCT. This translates into CASRLGQGVTEAFS.

This clonotype has at least ten counts. CDR3 region: CASSQDLWSPLHF. The CDR3 coding sequence is TGTGCCAGCAGCCAAGATCTCTGGTCACCCCTCCACTTT. The J gene is TRBJ1-6, the V gene TRBV3-1; no reliable D call. V was clipped by 0 bases and J by 10 bases, with 7 bases between them. The CDR3 length is 13 residues. CDR1 is LGHDT, CDR2 YNNKEL, per germline (reference sequence).

This clonotype was observed many times. The chain has TRBV7-8 and TRBJ1-5; 7 positions match TRBD1. V was clipped by 4 bases and J by 2 bases; unmatched bases: 11. Germline V gives CDR1 SGHVS, CDR2 FQNEAQ. This CDR3 has 17 residues. Here the CDR3 DNA reads TGTGCCAGCAGCTCTTCGACAGGGACAAGGGGCAATCAGCCCCAGCATTTT. It encodes CASSSSTGTRGNQPQHF. The full variable domain, rest sourced from reference TRBV7-8 and TRBJ1-5, is GAGVSQSPRYKVAKRGQDVALRCDPISGHVSLFWYQQALGQGPEFLTYFQNEAQLDKSGLPSDRFFAERPEGSVSTLKIQRTQQEDSAVYLCASSSSTGTRGNQPQHFGDGTRLSIL.

The chain links TRBV7-2 to TRBJ2-1; 9 bases fit TRBD2. Germline V gives CDR1 SGHTA, CDR2 FQGNSA. Trimming removed 5 bases from V and 4 bases from J; junction bases left unmatched: 6. The CDR3 has 15 residues. The CDR3 region has the DNA TGTGCCAGCAGCGAGACTAGCGGATCTTACAATGAGCAGTTCTTC. Translating it yields CASSETSGSYNEQFF.

Details on this clonotype: Since the CDR3 does not end with the conserved phenylalanine or tryptophan, this likely comes from a read error. The DNA is left out, because the CDR3 cannot be placed on it with certainty; the CDR3 is given as TCRdb lists it. V gene TRBV11-3 combines with J gene TRBJ2-7; the D segment call TRBD1 is taken from the table without a DNA check. Germline lookup yields CDR1 SGHNT and CDR2 YENEEA. The CDR3 sequence runs 10 residues, both termini included. The CDR3 sequence is CASIRDRGNT.

In its sample, this clonotype was seen many times. This sequence joins TRBV20-1 and TRBJ2-2; D unclear. This CDR3 spans 16 amino acids. CDR1 and CDR2 from the germline V gene are DFQATT and SNEGSKA (reference sequence). V lost 4 bases and J lost 0, with 15 bases in between. CDR3 nucleotide sequence: TGCAGTGCTATTCACGCCAAAACCACGAACACCGGGGAGCTGTTTTTT. Its translation is CSAIHAKTTNTGELFF.

This clonotype has only a few counts. The chain has TRBV7-8 and TRBJ2-5, with 8 bases matching TRBD1. CDR1 is SGHVS and CDR2 is FQNEAQ in the germline V gene. The V segment lost 5 bases and the J segment 3 bases; nucleotides outside the gene matches: 14. The CDR3 runs to 17 residues. CDR3 sequence reads: CASSQRTGWVPEETQYF. DNA for the CDR3: TGTGCCAGCAGCCAAAGGACAGGGTGGGTTCCGGAAGAGACCCAGTACTTC.

Many counts were recorded for this clonotype. The rearrangement joins TRBV6-1 to TRBJ2-5; D may be TRBD1 (6 bases). Germline CDR1 reads MNHNS; CDR2 reads SASEGT. CDR3 length equals 13 residues. With 7 bases removed from V and 5 bases from J, the gap between germline ends came to 14 bases. CDR3 in DNA: TGTGCCAGCACCCTGGGGCAGGGGGAGACCCAGTACTTC. Amino acid sequence: CASTLGQGETQYF.